The next 29 T cell receptor beta chains were all read from a single sample in a study of beta chain features in type 1 diabetes. Expressed TCRB transcripts got sequenced, as all isolated RNA was reverse transcribed. Assay: immunoSEQ multiplex PCR; the TCRdb copy retains only in-frame clones and omits some. The sample lists 330,000 or so clones; around 15% were seen once. Sequencing used central memory CD4+ T cells from blood. The receptors were sampled from a young man in good health.

This clone was observed a handful of times. The rearrangement joins TRBV15 to TRBJ1-2, with TRBD1 as a possible D gene (6 bases). The V end lost 5 bases, the J end lost 4 bases, and 11 bases lay between the germline ends. Germline V gene lookup returns CDR1 LNHNV and CDR2 YYDKDF (reference sequence). This CDR3 contains 13 residues. The CDR3 DNA follows: TGTGCCACCAGCCATGGCAGGGGCTATGGCTACACCTTC. Residues: CATSHGRGYGYTF.

The chain joins TRBV7-7 to TRBJ2-7; 12 bases are a match to TRBD2. Germline lookup yields CDR1 SSHAT and CDR2 FNYEAQ (reference sequence). CDR3 length: 19 residues. After removal of 2 bases from V and 1 base from J, the junction contained 12 bases not matched to a gene. DNA for the CDR3: TGTGCCAGCAGCTTACCCCCCTCCGGACTAGCGGGGTCTTCCTACGAGCAGTACTTC. Amino acid sequence: CASSLPPSGLAGSSYEQYF.

The chain recombines TRBV7-8 with TRBJ2-7; maybe TRBD2 (6 bases). This CDR3 is built from 14 residues. Germline CDR1 reads SGHVS; CDR2 reads FQNEAQ. Deletions cut 0 bases from V and 3 bases from J, with 9 bases between. The CDR3 region is CASSLAMGGYEQYV. CDR3 nucleotide sequence: TGTGCCAGCAGCTTAGCCATGGGGGGCTACGAGCAGTACGTC.

The chain has TRBV5-4 and TRBJ1-1, with D possibly TRBD1 on 6 matching bases. The CDR3 spans 17 residues. V was clipped by 5 bases and J by 5 bases, with 25 bases between them. The germline V gene encodes CDR1 SGHNT and CDR2 YYREEE (reference sequence). This CDR3 is CASSPPRGSRGPTEAFF. CDR3 in DNA: TGTGCCAGCAGTCCCCCTCGGGGCAGCAGGGGACCTACTGAAGCTTTCTTT. The full variable domain, its missing parts supplied by reference TRBV5-4 and TRBJ1-1, is ETGVTQSPTHLIKTRGQQVTLRCSSQSGHNTVSWYQQALGQGPQFIFQYYREEENGRGNFPPRFSGLQFPNYSSELNVNALELDDSALYLCASSPPRGSRGPTEAFFGQGTRLTVV.

There are a few counts of this clone. The genes are TRBV5-5 and TRBJ2-1; TRBD2 might be the D (7 bases). Germline CDR1 and CDR2: SGHKS and YYEKEE (reference sequence). The ends were cut back, 5 bases at V and 5 bases at J, with 14 bases in the middle. The length of the CDR3 is 14 residues. In nucleotides, the CDR3 is TGTGCCAGCAGGGGGGCTAGCGGAAACAATGAGCAGTTCTTC. Its protein is CASRGASGNNEQFF.

The chain carries TRBV6-6 and TRBJ2-5, with TRBD2 as a possible D gene (6 bases). CDR1 and CDR2 (germline): MNHNY, SVGAGI (reference sequence). This CDR3 is 15 amino acids long. Trimming took off 0 bases at V and 5 bases at J, with 13 bases between the two ends. CDR3 sequence reads: CASSYSRLGRETQYF. Here the CDR3 DNA reads TGTGCCAGCAGTTACTCGAGGCTTGGGAGGGAGACCCAGTACTTC.

The table lists this clone with a few counts. J is TRBJ2-7 and V is TRBV2; 7 bases agree with TRBD1. CDR3 size: 13 residues. Germline CDR1 is SNHLY and CDR2 is FYNNEI. V lost 7 bases, J lost 9 bases, and 12 bases stayed unmatched. DNA of the CDR3: TGTGCCAGCAATCAGGACAGGCTAGGTGGGCAGTACTTC. Protein sequence: CASNQDRLGGQYF.

This clone has only a few counts. The CDR3 DNA reads TGTGCTAGTCCTCGGGGGAGGGACACCAACTACGAGCAGTACGTC. Residues: CASPRGRDTNYEQYV. The J gene is TRBJ2-7, the V gene TRBV12-5; possible D gene TRBD2, 7 bases. In germline, CDR1 is LGHNT, CDR2 FRNRAP. Trimming left V 8 bases short and J 3 bases short, with 20 bases between. The CDR3 has 15 residues.

As for this clone: The junction differs from germline at one of its ends, possibly a read error. Other nucleotide sequences in the sample specify the same CDR3. The chain uses TRBV19 and TRBJ1-2, with D tentatively TRBD1 (6 bases). In germline, CDR1 is LNHDA, CDR2 SQIVND (reference sequence). The CDR3 is made up of 11 amino acids. CDR3 loop: CASSRGSGYTF. CDR3 DNA: TGTGCCAGCAGTAGGGGGTCTGGCTACACCTTC. The entire variable domain, with the rest obtained from reference TRBV19 and TRBJ1-2, is as follows: DGGITQSPKYLFRKEGQNVTLSCEQNLNHDAMYWYRQDPGQGLRLIYYSQIVNDFQKGDIAEGYSVSREKKESFPLTVTSAQKNPTAFYLCASSRGSGYTFGSGTRLTVV.

This clone was found a few times. This sequence joins TRBV11-2 and TRBJ2-5; D not resolved. Germline CDR1 and CDR2: SGHAT and FQNNGV. V lost 5 bases to trimming and J lost 1 base, with 2 bases between them. This CDR3 is built from 11 residues. The CDR3 sequence: CASSRQETQYF. For the CDR3, the DNA is TGTGCCAGCAGCCGCCAAGAGACCCAGTACTTC.

V is TRBV13 and J is TRBJ2-1; TRBD2 aligns across 7 bases. Germline V lookup: CDR1 PRHDT, CDR2 FYEKMQ (reference sequence). After removal of 0 bases from V and 9 bases from J, the junction contained 8 bases not matched to a gene. This CDR3 has 15 residues. The CDR3 sequence: CASSLGVGGPVEQFF. The CDR3 DNA sequence: TGTGCCAGCAGCTTAGGGGTGGGAGGGCCTGTTGAGCAGTTCTTC. The entire variable domain, with the rest obtained from reference TRBV13 and TRBJ2-1, is as follows: AAGVIQSPRHLIKEKRETATLKCYPIPRHDTVYWYQQGPGQDPQFLISFYEKMQSDKGSIPDRFSAQQFSDYHSELNMSSLELGDSALYFCASSLGVGGPVEQFFGPGTRLTVL.

The rearrangement links TRBV5-5 to TRBJ2-5; 8 bases match TRBD1. Germline V gene lookup returns CDR1 SGHKS and CDR2 YYEKEE (reference sequence). CDR3 size: 13 residues. Trimming cost V 5 bases and J 8 bases; bases outside gene matches: 8. CDR3 loop: CASSSQDRATQYF. The CDR3, as DNA: TGTGCCAGCAGTTCCCAGGACAGGGCCACCCAGTACTTC.

This clone was counted many times. The V call is TRBV27, the J call TRBJ2-3; unclear D gene. V lost 2 bases and J lost 2, with 5 bases in between. Germline V CDR1 and CDR2: MNHEY, SMNVEV (reference sequence). The CDR3 loop spans 13 amino acids. For the CDR3, the DNA is TGTGCCAGCAGTTTAAGCTTCACAGATACGCAGTATTTT. As protein: CASSLSFTDTQYF.

The chain recombines TRBV5-1 with TRBJ1-2; no reliable D call. Germline-derived CDR1 and CDR2 are SGHRS and YFSETQ. This CDR3 has 12 residues. Trimming removed 4 bases from V and 1 base from J, with 5 bases in between. CDR3 protein: CASSPFNYGYTF. In nucleotides, the CDR3 is TGCGCCAGCAGCCCGTTTAACTATGGCTACACCTTC.

This clone was recorded a few times. The chain carries TRBV18 and TRBJ1-1; possibly TRBD1 for D (6 bases). In germline, CDR1 is KGHSH, CDR2 LQKENI. The CDR3 covers 15 residues. V was shortened by 7 bases and J by 2 bases, with 17 bases between the two germline ends. CDR3: CASYPGQGRNTEAFF. In DNA form, the CDR3 reads TGTGCCAGCTACCCGGGTCAGGGGAGAAACACTGAAGCTTTCTTT.

The chain links TRBV6-5 to TRBJ1-5, with 11 bases aligning to TRBD1. V shed 6 bases, J shed 9 bases, and the junction held 7 bases outside the gene matches. From germline, CDR1 is MNHEY and CDR2 SVGAGI. The CDR3 sequence is 14 residues long. The DNA for the CDR3 is TGTGCCAGCAGGGACAGGGGGCGAGAACGGCCCCAGCATTTT. This sequence encodes CASRDRGRERPQHF.

J is TRBJ2-3 and V is TRBV5-6; 12 bases fit TRBD2. The CDR3 loop spans 16 amino acids. After removal of 4 bases from V and 3 bases from J, the junction contained 6 bases not matched to a gene. Germline lookup yields CDR1 SGHDT and CDR2 YYEEEE. In nucleotides, the CDR3 is TGTGCCAGCAGCCCCGGGCTAGCGGGGGGGACAGATACGCAGTATTTT. Residues: CASSPGLAGGTDTQYF.

This clone was counted between two and nine times. CDR3 nucleotides: TGTGCCAGCAGCTTAGTGCCCCGAGGGAACAATGAGCAGTTCTTC. Translated, it gives CASSLVPRGNNEQFF. This sequence joins TRBV11-2 and TRBJ2-1, with D perhaps matching TRBD2 (5 bases). The CDR3 runs to 15 residues. The germline V gene has CDR1 SGHAT and CDR2 FQNNGV. Trimming took 1 base from V and 5 from J, leaving 12 bases between them.

This chain connects TRBV6-6 to TRBJ2-1; 10 bases line up with TRBD2. The CDR3 is 14 residues long. With 6 bases clipped from V and 8 bases from J, the junction kept 7 bases outside the gene matches. Germline V CDR1 and CDR2: MNHNY, SVGAGI (reference sequence). The CDR3 DNA follows: TGTGCCAGCAGCGGACTAGCGGTCCGGTATGAGCAGTTCTTC. Its translation: CASSGLAVRYEQFF.

In its sample, this clone was seen a few times. J is TRBJ2-1 and V is TRBV5-6; unclear D gene. The V gene's germline CDR1 is SGHDT and CDR2 YYEEEE. This CDR3 is 12 amino acids long. Trimming removed 4 bases from V and 4 bases from J, with 6 bases in between. The CDR3 bases are TGTGCCAGCAGCCTACTGTACAATGAGCAGTTCTTC. Protein product: CASSLLYNEQFF.

This sequence joins TRBV7-9 and TRBJ2-1; no definite D call. V lost 6 bases and J 14 bases, leaving 17 bases between the germline ends. The V gene's germline CDR1 is SEHNR and CDR2 FQNEAQ (reference sequence). The CDR3 extends over 12 amino acids. The CDR3 loop reads CASRRSSEQKFF. The CDR3 region has the DNA TGTGCCAGCAGGAGGAGCAGCGAGCAAAAGTTCTTC.

The V gene is TRBV2, the J gene TRBJ2-3, with D maybe TRBD2 (5 bases). CDR1 and CDR2 (germline): SNHLY, FYNNEI. This CDR3 comprises 13 residues. The V gene lost 5 bases and the J gene lost 5 bases, with 11 bases spanning the gap. The DNA for the CDR3 is TGTGCCAGCAGTAGACTATTAGGAGATACGCAGTATTTT. Its translation is CASSRLLGDTQYF.

The count of this clone is one. It may be a read error: a sequence one base away is much more abundant. This chain joins TRBV5-6 and TRBJ2-3; D is possibly TRBD2 (6 bases). V was pared by 1 base and J by 4 bases, with 7 bases between. The length of the CDR3 is 13 residues. Germline CDR1 and CDR2: SGHDT and YYEEEE. The CDR3 DNA follows: TGTGCCAGCAGCTTGTGGGGGGCAGATACGCAGTATTTT. Protein product: CASSLWGADTQYF.

V is TRBV7-8 and J is TRBJ2-2; a weak D match, TRBD2 (6 bases). Germline V gene lookup returns CDR1 SGHVS and CDR2 FQNEAQ. Trimming removed 5 bases at V and 6 bases at J, with 22 bases between. This CDR3 is 17 amino acids long. CDR3 coding DNA: TGTGCCAGCAGCCAACGTGAAGTGGGGGGTACGCCCGGGGAGCTGTTTTTT. Amino acid sequence: CASSQREVGGTPGELFF.

This chain joins TRBV5-4 and TRBJ1-2, with 7 bases that match TRBD1. After removal of 0 bases from V and 1 base from J, the junction contained 12 bases not matched to a gene. Germline CDR1 and CDR2: SGHNT and YYREEE (reference sequence). This CDR3 spans 18 amino acids. The CDR3 DNA follows: TGTGCCAGCAGCTTGGGGGGGGACAGAGATACTCTTAACTATGGCTACACCTTC. This codes for CASSLGGDRDTLNYGYTF.

There are a few counts of this clone. The chain carries TRBV2 and TRBJ2-5; 12 bases map to TRBD1. With 8 bases clipped from V and 7 bases from J, the junction kept 11 bases outside the gene matches. CDR1 SNHLY and CDR2 FYNNEI come from the germline V gene. This CDR3 spans 15 amino acids. The CDR3 loop reads CASSPPGQGAGTQYF. For the CDR3, the DNA is TGTGCCAGCTCACCACCGGGACAGGGGGCAGGGACCCAGTACTTC.

A few counts support this clone. This specimen includes other DNA sequences encoding the same CDR3. V gene TRBV6-4 combines with J gene TRBJ2-3; D unresolved. The germline V and J ends were trimmed by 6 bases and 2 bases, with 12 bases remaining between them. Germline values: CDR1 MRHNA, CDR2 SNTAGT. This CDR3 comprises 14 residues. Here the CDR3 DNA reads TGTGCCAGCAGCCGCCTAGGGAACACAGATACGCAGTATTTT. Amino acids: CASSRLGNTDTQYF.

The V gene is TRBV13, the J gene TRBJ1-1; no reliable D call. This CDR3 spans 16 amino acids. Germline V gives CDR1 PRHDT, CDR2 FYEKMQ (reference sequence). V lost 4 bases to trimming and J lost 3 bases, with 18 bases between them. The chain's CDR3 is CASSSPQYSSDTEAFF. The CDR3 DNA follows: TGTGCCAGCAGCTCCCCACAATACAGCAGCGACACTGAAGCTTTCTTT.

The chain is built from TRBV9 and TRBJ2-7, with 8 bases matching TRBD2. The length of the CDR3 is 15 residues. Unmatched junction bases numbered 9, after V lost 3 bases and J lost 4 bases. Germline values: CDR1 SGDLS, CDR2 YYNGEE. The DNA of the CDR3 is TGTGCCAGCAGCGCATTAGCGGGGCCTTCATACGAGCAGTACTTC. It codes for CASSALAGPSYEQYF. The variable domain in full, completed from reference TRBV9 and TRBJ2-7, reads DSGVTQTPKHLITATGQRVTLRCSPRSGDLSVYWYQQSLDQGLQFLIQYYNGEERAKGNILERFSAQQFPDLHSELNLSSLELGDSALYFCASSALAGPSYEQYFGPGTRLTVT.